Shown below are 8 T cell receptor beta chains from a single sample sequenced in a study of blood T cell repertoires in COVID-19. Assay: immunoSEQ multiplex PCR; the TCRdb copy retains only in-frame clones and omits some. This table has around 190,000 clones, 86% appearing once. Sequencing input: peripheral blood. Every receptor here comes from a man aged 65 to 79 with active or convalescent COVID-19.

Comments on this clone: The junction differs from germline at one of its ends, possibly a read error. The chain joins TRBV19 to TRBJ1-3, with D unresolved. The CDR3 length is 14 residues. CDR1 is LNHDA, CDR2 SQIVND, per germline (reference sequence). This CDR3 is CASSKVEAGNTIYF. CDR3 DNA sequence: TGTGCCAGCAGTAAGGTAGAGGCTGGAAACACCATATATTTT.

The chain joins TRBV4-1 to TRBJ2-2; 10 bases map to TRBD2. J lost 1 base, V lost 0 bases, and 2 bases had no gene match. This CDR3 is built from 17 residues. The germline V gene encodes CDR1 MGHRA and CDR2 YSYEKL. The CDR3 sequence: CASSQDASGGNTGELFF. The CDR3 nucleotides are TGCGCCAGCAGCCAAGATGCTAGCGGGGGGAACACCGGGGAGCTGTTTTTT.

The chain combines TRBV7-9 with TRBJ1-2; TRBD1 matches 7 bases. This CDR3 has 18 residues. Germline-derived CDR1 and CDR2 are SEHNR and FQNEAQ (reference sequence). V was pared by 1 base and J by 4 bases, with 15 bases of the junction left unmatched. The CDR3 loop is CASSLVGAKGATVYGYTF. CDR3 nucleotides: TGTGCCAGCAGCTTAGTGGGGGCTAAGGGGGCTACGGTCTATGGCTACACCTTC.

This chain uses TRBV7-2 with TRBJ2-2, with TRBD1 matching over 10 bases. J gave up 3 bases and V 5 bases, and 3 bases lay outside the gene matches. Germline CDR1 and CDR2: SGHTA and FQGNSA. The CDR3 is 15 amino acids. CDR3 residues: CASSPGQGDTGELFF. For the CDR3, the DNA is TGTGCCAGCAGCCCCGGACAGGGGGACACCGGGGAGCTGTTTTTT.

This chain connects TRBV28 to TRBJ2-3, with 10 bases fitting TRBD2. Trimming removed 7 bases from V and 0 bases from J; junction bases left unmatched: 7. Looked up from germline, CDR1 is MDHEN and CDR2 is SYDVKM. The CDR3 extends over 16 amino acids. The CDR3 sequence is CASTLGLAVSTDTQYF. The CDR3, as DNA: TGTGCCAGCACCCTCGGACTAGCGGTTAGCACAGATACGCAGTATTTT.

The CDR3 is CASRDKTVTNYGYTF. The CDR3 DNA reads as TGTGCCAGTAGGGATAAGACAGTAACTAACTATGGCTACACCTTC. The J gene is TRBJ1-2, the V gene TRBV19; weak D call: TRBD1 (5 bases). CDR1 LNHDA and CDR2 SQIVND come from the germline V gene (reference sequence). This CDR3 is built from 15 residues. Trimming pared 6 bases from V and 0 bases from J, leaving 14 bases between.

Comment on this clone: A read error may produce the germline difference seen at one junction end. This chain connects TRBV7-7 to TRBJ2-5, with D possibly TRBD2 on 5 matching bases. Germline-derived CDR1 and CDR2 are SSHAT and FNYEAQ (reference sequence). The CDR3 contains 15 residues. The DNA of the CDR3 is TGTGCTAGCAGCCCGTCGGACTCACGGAGGGAGACCCAGTACTTC. This encodes CASSPSDSRRETQYF. The whole variable domain, remainder taken from reference TRBV7-7 and TRBJ2-5, is GAGVSQSPRYKVTKRGQDVTLRCDPISSHATLYWYQQALGQGPEFLTYFNYEAQPDKSGLPSDRFSAERPEGSISTLTIQRTEQRDSAMYRCASSPSDSRRETQYFGPGTRLLVL.

The V call is TRBV6-5, the J call TRBJ2-7, with 7 bases fitting TRBD2. V shed 6 bases, J shed 4 bases, and the junction held 12 bases outside the gene matches. This CDR3 has 15 amino acids. The germline V gene has CDR1 MNHEY and CDR2 SVGAGI. CDR3 DNA sequence: TGTGCCAGCAGCTCGCGGGGAGGGCGCACGTACGAGCAGTACTTC. This codes for CASSSRGGRTYEQYF.